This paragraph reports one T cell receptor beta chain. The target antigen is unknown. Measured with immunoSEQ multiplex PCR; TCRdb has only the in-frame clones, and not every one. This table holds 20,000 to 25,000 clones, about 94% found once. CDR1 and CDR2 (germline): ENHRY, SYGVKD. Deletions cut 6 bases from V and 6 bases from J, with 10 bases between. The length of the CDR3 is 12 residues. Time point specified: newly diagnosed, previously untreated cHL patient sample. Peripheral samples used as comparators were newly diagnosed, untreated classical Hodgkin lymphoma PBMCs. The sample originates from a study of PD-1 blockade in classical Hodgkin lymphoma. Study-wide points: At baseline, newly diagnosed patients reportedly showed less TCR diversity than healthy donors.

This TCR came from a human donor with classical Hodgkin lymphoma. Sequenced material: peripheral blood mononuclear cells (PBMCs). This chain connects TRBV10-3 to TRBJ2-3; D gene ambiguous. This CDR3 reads CAISDLGDTQYF. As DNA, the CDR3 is TGTGCCATCAGCGACCTAGGGGATACGCAGTATTTT.